Sequencing of this TCR beta chain was carried out in a study of cytomegalovirus exposure and HLA in healthy donors. Study-wide results and limits: According to reports, the classifier identified cytomegalovirus status with high specificity and sensitivity. Among donors in an Asian-associated ancestry cluster, a later analysis reportedly found fewer N-insertions than the roughly 730-donor mean. Cytomegalovirus association was listed for about 180 TCR beta chains. In an earlier analysis, about 87% or about 30%: the productive usage of most TCR beta V segments.

The CDR3 spans 16 residues. V was shortened by 3 bases and J by 2 bases, with 15 bases between the two germline ends. The V gene's germline CDR1 is LNHDA and CDR2 SQIVND (reference sequence). In the case of this clone: The antigen remains undetermined.

The PCR contained 60 Vbeta and 13 Jbeta primers. Sequencing used immunoSEQ multiplex PCR; TCRdb keeps in-frame clones, though not all of them. The sample has 85,000 to 130,000 clones, about 80% seen once. Sequences were obtained from PBMCs. This TCR was recovered from a man in his 60s in good health and CMV-seropositive. The V and J genes are TRBV19 and TRBJ2-3; weak D call: TRBD1 (5 bases). CDR3 residues: CASSIITAGPTDTQYF. CDR3 nucleotide sequence: TGTGCCAGTAGTATTATAACCGCAGGGCCCACAGATACGCAGTATTTT.